Below, 16 T cell receptor beta chains from the same sample are listed, as sequenced in a study of tumor-infiltrating lymphocytes in primary liver carcinoma. Reverse transcription of approximately 0.55 ug total RNA with a constant-region primer produced TCR beta cDNA. It was through three nested multiplex PCR rounds of slightly modified ARM-PCR that TCR beta libraries arose. The opening two PCR rounds, nine to eleven cycles each, paired TRBV1-TRBV30 forward primers with a C-beta reverse primer. TCRdb re-derived calls from the multiplex PCR reads in MiXCR, one entry per CDR3 protein. The table has fewer than 350,000 distinct CDR3 sequences, roughly 60% seen once. The blood RNA (from unsorted whole blood) was obtained, and germline DNA was also extracted. The sequencing sample was made of peripheral blood. These receptors originate from a man aged 35-49 years with primary liver carcinoma and hepatitis B virus infection.

The chain has TRBV6-1 and TRBJ1-4, with D maybe TRBD1 (6 bases). The V end was cut by 5 bases, the J end by 2 bases, with 9 bases between. The germline V gene has CDR1 MNHNS and CDR2 SASEGT. This CDR3 is 14 amino acids long. CDR3 sequence (DNA): TGTGCCAGCAGTTTGACAGGCACTAATGAAAAACTGTTTTTT. Translation: CASSLTGTNEKLFF.

V is TRBV6-5 and J is TRBJ2-1; 11 bases are a match to TRBD2. The CDR3 contains 14 residues. With 5 bases clipped from V and 8 bases from J, the junction kept 5 bases outside the gene matches. The germline V gene has CDR1 MNHEY and CDR2 SVGAGI. CDR3 amino acids: CASSRGLADHEQFF. The CDR3 region has the DNA TGTGCCAGCAGTCGGGGACTAGCGGACCATGAGCAGTTCTTC.

Regarding this clonotype: Here the CDR3 omits its conserved ending phenylalanine or tryptophan, so a read error is the likely source. The chain links TRBV30 to TRBJ1-1; maybe TRBD1 (5 bases). The CDR3 has 13 residues. V was trimmed by 0 bases and J by 6 bases, leaving 11 bases between them. Germline V gene sequence: CDR1 GTSNPN, CDR2 SVGIG (reference sequence). This chain's CDR3 is CAWSVSGDAEAFI. The CDR3 nucleotides are TGTGCCTGGAGTGTGAGCGGGGACGCTGAAGCTTTCATT.

This clonotype was picked up many times. The chain uses TRBV6-5 and TRBJ2-2, with D possibly TRBD1 on 6 matching bases. The germline V gene encodes CDR1 MNHEY and CDR2 SVGAGI. CDR3 length: 14 residues. The V and J ends lost 6 bases and 5 bases respectively, with 13 bases between them. CDR3 sequence reads: CASSDRFTTGELFF. CDR3 in DNA: TGTGCCAGCAGCGACAGGTTCACGACCGGGGAGCTGTTTTTT.

A remark on this clonotype: This may arise from a read error, as a much more abundant clone is one base away. This rearrangement joins TRBV6-1 to TRBJ2-1, with 8 nucleotides matching TRBD1. CDR1 and CDR2 (germline): MNHNS, SASEGT. CDR3 length equals 15 residues. The CDR3 DNA follows: TGTGCCAACAGTGAATGGGGACAGGACTACAATGAGCAGTTCTTC. Translating gives CANSEWGQDYNEQFF.

This clonotype occurred a few times. The chain employs TRBV28 and TRBJ2-5; tentative D call: TRBD2 (6 bases). This CDR3 has 15 residues. The V end was cut by 0 bases, the J end by 2 bases, with 10 bases between. CDR1 and CDR2 (germline): MDHEN, SYDVKM. Here the CDR3 DNA reads TGTGCCAGCAGTTTATGGGGGGGAGTGCAAGAGACCCAGTACTTC. Residues: CASSLWGGVQETQYF.

As for this clonotype: A much larger clone lies one base from this, so it may be a read error. J is TRBJ1-5 and V is TRBV10-2, with a weak D call TRBD1 (5 bases). In germline, CDR1 is WSHSY, CDR2 SAAADI. This CDR3 has 15 residues. The chain's CDR3 is CASSESGGTNKPQHF. In DNA form, the CDR3 reads TGCGCCAGCAGTGAGTCGGGGGGGACCAATAAGCCCCAGCATTTT.

V and J are TRBV6-5 and TRBJ2-5; a weak D match, TRBD2 (6 bases). The V and J ends lost 6 bases and 4 bases respectively, with 18 bases between them. Looked up from germline, CDR1 is MNHEY and CDR2 is SVGAGI. The CDR3 is made up of 15 amino acids. The CDR3 loop is CASSRGGQGRETQYF. CDR3 in DNA: TGTGCCAGCAGCCGCGGAGGGCAGGGCAGAGAGACCCAGTACTTC.

The chain employs TRBV20-1 and TRBJ2-1, with 11 positions matching TRBD2. Germline V gene sequence: CDR1 DFQATT, CDR2 SNEGSKA (reference sequence). With V trimmed by 6 bases and J by 9 bases, 13 bases remained unmatched. The CDR3 totals 15 residues. CDR3 region: CSAGRLAGSGSEQFF. DNA of the CDR3: TGCAGTGCGGGAAGACTAGCGGGATCCGGGAGTGAGCAGTTCTTC.

A remark on this clonotype: Mismatch with germline at one junction end may stem from a read error. This chain joins TRBV5-1 and TRBJ2-3, with TRBD2 as a possible D gene (5 bases). Looked up from germline, CDR1 is SGHRS and CDR2 is YFSETQ. The CDR3 is made up of 14 amino acids. This CDR3 is CASSLVSGEGTQYF. In DNA, the CDR3 is TGCGCTAGCAGCTTGGTAAGCGGCGAGGGTACGCAGTATTTT.

Of note for this clonotype: The CDR3 does not end in the conserved phenylalanine or tryptophan, so this is likely a read error. V gene TRBV6-5 combines with J gene TRBJ2-3, with TRBD2 identical over 9 bases. The germline gives CDR1 MNHEY, CDR2 SVGAGI. This CDR3 comprises 17 residues. The junction had 15 bases not matched to a gene; V was cut back by 4 bases and J by 7 bases. CDR3: CASSSLPLSGGTNTQYL. In DNA form, the CDR3 reads TGTGCCAGCAGTTCACTCCCCCTAAGCGGGGGGACAAATACGCAGTATTTA.

The chain employs TRBV28 and TRBJ2-7, with TRBD2 matching 8 bases. The ends lost 7 bases at V and 5 bases at J; junction bases unmatched: 13. The germline CDR1 and CDR2 sequences are MDHEN and SYDVKM. The CDR3 extends over 15 amino acids. The CDR3 DNA sequence: TGTGCCAGCAAAATAGGCGGGGGGCGCCAACACGAGCAGTACTTC. Its protein product is CASKIGGGRQHEQYF.

This chain links TRBV6-1 with TRBJ2-1, with 12 nucleotides matching TRBD2. The V gene end was trimmed by 5 bases and the J gene end by 1 base; junction bases not matched to a gene: 3. CDR1 and CDR2 from the germline V gene are MNHNS and SASEGT. The CDR3 is made up of 16 amino acids. DNA of the CDR3: TGTGCCAGCAGTAGACTAGCGGGAGTATCCTACAATGAGCAGTTCTTC. Translating gives CASSRLAGVSYNEQFF.

This clonotype was recorded only once. A much larger clone lies one base from this, so it may be a read error. The chain employs TRBV6-2 or TRBV6-3 and TRBJ2-1; D is undetermined. Germline lookup yields CDR1 MNHEY and CDR2 SVGEGT. The CDR3 loop spans 14 amino acids. The V gene lost 7 bases and the J gene lost 0 bases, with 10 bases spanning the gap. CDR3 sequence: CASNPDPSYNEQFF. The DNA for the CDR3 is TGTGCCAGCAACCCCGACCCCTCCTACAATGAGCAGTTCTTC.

About this clonotype: With a much larger clone just one base away, this may be a read error. The chain joins TRBV29-1 to TRBJ1-5, with 7 bases identical to TRBD1. Germline V gene lookup returns CDR1 SQVTM and CDR2 ANQGSEA. The CDR3 has 13 amino acids. The CDR3 DNA reads as TGCAGCGTGACCGGACAGGTAGATCAGCCCCAGCAGTTT. Its protein is CSVTGQVDQPQQF. Full variable domain (remainder filled in from reference TRBV29-1 and TRBJ1-5): SAVISQKPSRDICQRGTSLTIQCQVDSQVTMMFWYRQQPGQSLTLIATANQGSEATYESGFVIDKFPISRPNLTFSTLTVSNMSPEDSSIYLCSVTGQVDQPQQFGDGTRLSIL.

With respect to this clonotype: It may be a read error: a sequence one base away is much more abundant. The J gene is TRBJ2-6, the V gene TRBV5-1; D gene uncertain. V lost 0 bases to trimming and J lost 0 bases, with 13 bases between them. The germline V gene has CDR1 SGHRS and CDR2 YFSETQ. The CDR3 is made up of 18 amino acids. Here the CDR3 DNA reads TGCGCCAGCAGCTTGGGGGCCGGTATAAGCTCTGGGGCCAACGTCCTGACTTTC. Translation gives CASSLGAGISSGANVLTF.